The present T cell receptor beta chain was sequenced within a study of OX40 agonist ivuxolimab in advanced cancers. Turning to the study itself: The dose of intravenous ivuxolimab that patients received every 2 weeks ranged from 0.01 to 10 mg/kg.

It was autoimmune disease history or systemic immunosuppression that excluded patients. Blood sampling was done at baseline, cycle 4 day 1, and cycle 7 day 1. The ends lost 5 bases at V and 6 bases at J; junction bases unmatched: 5. The CDR3 runs to 14 residues. Germline CDR1 reads LNHNV; CDR2 reads YYDKDF (reference sequence). TCRdb keeps only in-frame clones here, not all; method: immunoSEQ multiplex PCR. This sample carries some 70,000 clones, more than 85% of them seen once, and the ten largest clones take 2% to 2.5%. This clone came up a few times. The V and J genes are TRBV15 and TRBJ1-2; 11 bases match TRBD1. The material was CD4+ or CD8+ T cells sorted from blood, obtained in a trial of the OX40 agonist ivuxolimab. The TCR originated in an adult with an advanced solid tumor such as melanoma, head and neck, liver or kidney cancer. The CDR3 protein is CATSGGTGGHGYTF. The CDR3 nucleotides read TGTGCCACCAGCGGCGGGACAGGGGGACATGGCTACACCTTC.